A single sample gave rise to the 6 T cell receptor beta chains below, sequenced in a study of T cells after yellow fever vaccination. TCRdb used MiXCR to reprocess the 5' RACE reads, holding one entry per CDR3 protein. Of about 400,000 distinct CDR3 sequences listed, roughly 6.2% are singletons. Sequences were derived from PBMCs, sampled 5 days after the yellow fever booster vaccination. These TCRs come from a young man who received the YFV17D yellow fever vaccine.

This chain connects TRBV11-3 to TRBJ2-1; 7 positions agree with TRBD2. CDR3 length equals 14 residues. Germline V CDR1 and CDR2: SGHNT, YENEEA. The V segment lost 4 bases and the J segment 7 bases; nucleotides outside the gene matches: 7. The CDR3 sequence: CASSYGGSSNEQFF. The CDR3 DNA is TGTGCCAGCAGCTACGGGGGGAGTAGTAATGAGCAGTTCTTC.

The chain employs TRBV21-1 and TRBJ2-7; the table's D call TRBD2 went unverified against the DNA. TRBV21-1 is an annotated pseudogene. This CDR3 has 19 amino acids. The CDR3 coding sequence is TGTGCCAGCAGCTCGATCAAACAAGCGGGAGAAAGGGGGGTCTACGAGCAGTACTTC. Protein: CASSSIKQAGERGVYEQYF.

V is TRBV21-1 and J is TRBJ2-7. TRBV21-1 is classified as a pseudogene. The CDR3 loop spans 11 amino acids. CDR3 amino acids: CAKPGAHEQYF. The CDR3 DNA sequence: TGTGCCAAGCCTGGCGCCCACGAGCAGTACTTC.

This clonotype came up a few times. The chain uses TRBV12-3 or TRBV12-4 and TRBJ2-2; 9 bases fit TRBD1. The CDR3 runs to 15 residues. V shed 7 bases and J 6 bases; nucleotides not matched to a gene: 9. As DNA, the CDR3 is TGTGCCAGCATGGGGGGGGACAGGGAGCCCGGGGAGCTGTTTTTT. This translates into CASMGGDREPGELFF.

In this sample, this clonotype turned up many times. The V and J genes are TRBV6-1 and TRBJ2-7, with TRBD1 identical over 10 bases. J gave up 4 bases and V 5 bases, and 8 bases lay outside the gene matches. The CDR3 length is 15 residues. CDR1 and CDR2 from the germline V gene are MNHNS and SASEGT. The chain's CDR3 is CASSPRTGGMYEQYF. The CDR3 coding sequence is TGTGCCAGCAGTCCACGGACAGGGGGTATGTACGAGCAGTACTTC.

V usage is TRBV7-2 and J usage is TRBJ1-2; D is possibly TRBD1 (6 bases). This CDR3 is built from 14 residues. Germline V lookup: CDR1 SGHTA, CDR2 FQGNSA. Trimming pared 1 base from V and 4 bases from J, leaving 10 bases between. The CDR3, as DNA: TGTGCCAGCAGCTTAGAACAGGGTGGCTATGGCTACACCTTC. Its translation: CASSLEQGGYGYTF.